The clone carrying this T cell receptor (beta chain) showed up just a few times. These data are taken from a study of siplizumab effects on memory and regulatory T cells. Here immunoSEQ multiplex PCR was the method, and the copy in TCRdb shows in-frame clones only, minus some. The sample contains 100,000 or so clones, around 90% of which appear only once. In germline, CDR1 is SGHRS, CDR2 YFSETQ. V shed 1 base and J shed 0 bases, with 8 bases lying between them. The CDR3 length is 15 residues. The origin of this receptor is a human donor in good health. The gene calls are TRBV5-1 and TRBJ1-5; no clear D gene. The sequenced sample was non-Treg CD4+ T cells sorted from blood. In DNA form, the CDR3 reads TGCGCCAGCAGCTTGTCCGGTAATAGCAATCAGCCCCAGCATTTT. It specifies CASSLSGNSNQPQHF.